The clone carrying this TCR beta chain was picked up one time. The CDR3 length is 16 residues. V lost 6 bases and J lost 3, with 18 bases in between. From germline, CDR1 is ENHRY and CDR2 SYGVKD. Some clones are missing from TCRdb's copy, which holds only in-frame ones; the method was immunoSEQ multiplex PCR. The table records more than 30,000 clones, 94% of them present only once. The data originate from a study of blood T cell repertoires in COVID-19. Across the whole study: Sites in the United States, Italy and Spain provided acute and convalescent COVID-19 samples. The analysed material was cDNA or gDNA that came from T cells, B-cell-depleted T cells, or PBMCs.

The chain carries TRBV10-3 and TRBJ1-5; no firm D call. The material sequenced was peripheral blood. The TCR sequence derives from a human donor with active COVID-19. The donor label of this sample is uncertain. CDR3 DNA: TGTGCCATCAGCGGTGGAGGAAACGGTGCCAATCAGCCCCAGCATTTT. It encodes CAISGGGNGANQPQHF.